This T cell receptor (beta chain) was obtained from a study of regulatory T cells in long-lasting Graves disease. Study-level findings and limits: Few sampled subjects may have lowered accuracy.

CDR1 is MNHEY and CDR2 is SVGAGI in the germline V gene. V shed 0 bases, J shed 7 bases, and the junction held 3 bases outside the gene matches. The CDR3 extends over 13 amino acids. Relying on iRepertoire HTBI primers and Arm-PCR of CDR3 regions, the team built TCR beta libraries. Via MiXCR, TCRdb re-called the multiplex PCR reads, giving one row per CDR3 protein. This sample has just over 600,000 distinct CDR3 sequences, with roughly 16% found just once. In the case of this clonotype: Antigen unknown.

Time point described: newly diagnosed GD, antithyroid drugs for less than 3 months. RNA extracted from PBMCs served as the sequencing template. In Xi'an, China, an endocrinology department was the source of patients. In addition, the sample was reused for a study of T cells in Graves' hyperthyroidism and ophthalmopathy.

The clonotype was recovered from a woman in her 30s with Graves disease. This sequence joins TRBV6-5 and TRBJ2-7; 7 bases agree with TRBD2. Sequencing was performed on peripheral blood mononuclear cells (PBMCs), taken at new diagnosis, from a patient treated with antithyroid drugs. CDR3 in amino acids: CASSYSSGGEQYF. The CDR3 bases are TGTGCCAGCAGTTACTCGTCCGGGGGGGAGCAGTACTTC.